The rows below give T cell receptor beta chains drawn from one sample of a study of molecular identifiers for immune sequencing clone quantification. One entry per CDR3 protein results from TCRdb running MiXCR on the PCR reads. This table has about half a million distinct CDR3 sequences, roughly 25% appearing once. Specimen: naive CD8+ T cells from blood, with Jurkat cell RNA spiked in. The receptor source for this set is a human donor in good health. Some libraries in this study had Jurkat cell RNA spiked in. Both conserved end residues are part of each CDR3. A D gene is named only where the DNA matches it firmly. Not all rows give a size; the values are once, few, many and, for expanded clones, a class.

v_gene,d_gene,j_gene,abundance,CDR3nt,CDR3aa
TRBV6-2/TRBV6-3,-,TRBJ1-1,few,TGTGCCAGCAGTTACTGGAGGGAGCCCTTGGGCACTGAAGCTTTCTTT,CASSYWREPLGTEAFF
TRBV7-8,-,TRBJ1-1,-,TGTGCCAGCCACCCTCCGGATTGGAACACTGAAGCTTTCTTT,CASHPPDWNTEAFF
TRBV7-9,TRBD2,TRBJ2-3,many,TGTGCCAGCAGCTCCTCCGGGGGGAAAATGGCAGATACGCAGTATTTT,CASSSSGGKMADTQYF
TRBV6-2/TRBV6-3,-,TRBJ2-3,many,TGTGCCAGCAGTTACTCGTCCGCACCGTCGGGGGTAGATACGCAGTATTTT,CASSYSSAPSGVDTQYF
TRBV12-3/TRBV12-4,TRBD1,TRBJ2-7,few,TGTGCCAGCAGTTCAAGGGGGACAGGGGGAGGGGAGGCCTACGAGCAGTACTTC,CASSSRGTGGGEAYEQYF
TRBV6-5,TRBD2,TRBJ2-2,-,TGTGCCAGCAGTTACTCGGGAGGGAGGGCCGGGGAGCTGTTTTTT,CASSYSGGRAGELFF
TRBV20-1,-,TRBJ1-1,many,TGCAGTGCCTACGGAATGAACACTGAAGCTTTCTTT,CSAYGMNTEAFF
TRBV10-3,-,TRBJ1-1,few,TGTGCCATCAGTGAGTCCGGGACGCAAAAGGGGAACACTGAAGCTTTCTTT,CAISESGTQKGNTEAFF
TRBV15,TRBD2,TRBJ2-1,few,TGTGCCACCAGCTCCCGCCGGGGCGGGGGCAATGAGCAGTTCTTC,CATSSRRGGGNEQFF
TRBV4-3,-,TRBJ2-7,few,TGCGCCAGCAGCCAAGAAGAGGGGGACTACGAGCAGTACTTC,CASSQEEGDYEQYF
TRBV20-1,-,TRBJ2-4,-,TGCAGTGCCCCGACGGGGATAGCCAAAAACATTCAGTACTTC,CSAPTGIAKNIQYF
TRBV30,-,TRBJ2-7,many,TGTGCCTGGAGTGGCGCATCCCGTCGGGAGCAGTACTTC,CAWSGASRREQYF
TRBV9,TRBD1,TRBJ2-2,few,TGTGCCAGCAGCGTCACCTCGGGACAGGGTTTGTTCACCGGGGAGCTGTTTTTT,CASSVTSGQGLFTGELFF
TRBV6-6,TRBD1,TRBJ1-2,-,TGTGCCAGCAGTAACCCCAGGGACAGCCACTATGGCTACACCTTC,CASSNPRDSHYGYTF
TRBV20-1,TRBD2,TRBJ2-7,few,TGCAGTGCTCCATGGGAGGGACTGGAGCAGTACTTC,CSAPWEGLEQYF
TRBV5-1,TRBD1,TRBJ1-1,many,TGCGCCAGCAGCTTGAGCACAGGGGGCCCATACACTGAAGCTTTCTTT,CASSLSTGGPYTEAFF
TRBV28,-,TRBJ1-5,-,TGTGCCAGCAGTCTCCCCTATCAGCCCCAGCATTTT,CASSLPYQPQHF
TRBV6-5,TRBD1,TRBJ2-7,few,TGTGCCAGCAGGACCGCAGGGGGCGTCTACGAGCAGTACTTC,CASRTAGGVYEQYF
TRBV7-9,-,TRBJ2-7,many,TGTGCCAGCAGCGGAACCGTGAGCTCCTACGAGCAGTACTTC,CASSGTVSSYEQYF
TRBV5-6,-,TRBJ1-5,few,TGTGCCAGCAGCTTACAGGGCCGCCAGCCCCAGCATTTT,CASSLQGRQPQHF
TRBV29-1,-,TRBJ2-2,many,TGCAGCATTTGGACAGTGAACACCGGGGAGCTGTTTTTT,CSIWTVNTGELFF
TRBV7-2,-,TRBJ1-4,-,TGTGCCAGCAGCTTAACCGGCCCGGACGCCATAAATGAAAAACTGGTTTTT,CASSLTGPDAINEKLVF
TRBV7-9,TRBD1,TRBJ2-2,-,TGTGCCAGCAGCTTTCCGGGGTCCTCGACAGGGGGCAACACCGGGGAGCTGTTTTTT,CASSFPGSSTGGNTGELFF
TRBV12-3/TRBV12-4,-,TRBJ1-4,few,TGTGCCAGCAGTTCCCCCTGGGGTGAAAAACTGTTTTTT,CASSSPWGEKLFF
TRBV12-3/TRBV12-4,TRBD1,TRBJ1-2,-,TGTGCCAGCAGTTTTGTCGGACAGGCGGATGGCTACACCTTC,CASSFVGQADGYTF
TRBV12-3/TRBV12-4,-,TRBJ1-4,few,TGTGCCAGCAGTTTAGAGGACGACGCAACTAATGAAAAACTGTTTTTT,CASSLEDDATNEKLFF
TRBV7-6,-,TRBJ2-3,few,TGTGCCAGCAGCTTAGATATCAACAGCACAGATACGCAGTATTTT,CASSLDINSTDTQYF
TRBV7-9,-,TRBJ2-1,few,TGTGCCAGCAGCCGTCTAGGGGGTCCTGAGCAGTTCTTC,CASSRLGGPEQFF
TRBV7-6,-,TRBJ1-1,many,TGTGCCAGCAGCTCGGGAGTAAACACTGAAGCTTTCTTT,CASSSGVNTEAFF